What follows are 30 T cell receptor beta chains derived from one specimen sequenced in a study of shared clonotypes between healthy human individuals. The repertoire was sequenced with immunoSEQ multiplex PCR; TCRdb's copy has only in-frame clones and lacks some. The table records about 330,000 clones, under 80% of them present only once. Specimen: memory CD4+ T cells sorted from blood. Subset indicated: CD45RA-negative fraction. These receptors were obtained from a young man in good health.

The chain joins TRBV7-9 to TRBJ2-3; 8 bases agree with TRBD1. V gave up 3 bases and J gave up 2 bases; unmatched junction bases: 7. This CDR3 is 16 amino acids long. Germline CDR1 SEHNR, CDR2 FQNEAQ (reference sequence). DNA for the CDR3: TGTGCCAGCAGCTTCGGACAGGGTGGCTTCACAGATACGCAGTATTTT. This translates into CASSFGQGGFTDTQYF.

The chain uses TRBV29-1 and TRBJ2-1; perhaps TRBD2 as D (5 bases). Germline CDR1 reads SQVTM; CDR2 reads ANQGSEA. With 6 bases removed from V and 8 bases from J, the gap between germline ends came to 11 bases. The CDR3 contains 11 residues. CDR3 nucleotide sequence: TGCAGCGTCACGGGGAGACATGAGCAGTTCTTC. Encoded protein: CSVTGRHEQFF.

This chain uses TRBV5-1 with TRBJ2-2, with a tentative D call TRBD1 (6 bases). Germline CDR1 SGHRS, CDR2 YFSETQ. Trimming left V 3 bases short and J 6 bases short, with 24 bases between. The CDR3 runs 18 residues. CDR3 nucleotide sequence: TGCGCCAGCAGCTCAGGACAGAGGCAAGGCTCGTTGGCCGGGGAGCTGTTTTTT. Its translation is CASSSGQRQGSLAGELFF. Full variable domain (missing parts from reference TRBV5-1 and TRBJ2-2): KAGVTQTPRYLIKTRGQQVTLSCSPISGHRSVSWYQQTPGQGLQFLFEYFSETQRNKGNFPGRFSGRQFSNSRSEMNVSTLELGDSALYLCASSSGQRQGSLAGELFFGEGSRLTVL.

The CDR3 coding sequence is TGTGCCACCCACCGGTCGGGAACCTACAATGAGCAGTTCTTC. Translated, it gives CATHRSGTYNEQFF. The chain carries TRBV6-6 and TRBJ2-1; the D gene is possibly TRBD2 (5 bases). Trimming stripped 10 bases from V and 2 bases from J, with 15 bases between. This CDR3 region has 14 residues. In germline, CDR1 is MNHNY, CDR2 SVGAGI (reference sequence).

The table lists this clone with a count of one. CDR3 protein: CASSEDRAGELFF. As DNA, the CDR3 is TGTGCCAGCAGTGAGGACCGCGCCGGGGAGCTGTTTTTT. V gene TRBV6-4 combines with J gene TRBJ2-2, with D unclear. Trimming took off 3 bases at V and 6 bases at J, with 8 bases between the two ends. Germline CDR1 is MRHNA and CDR2 is SNTAGT. The CDR3 runs to 13 residues.

The genes are TRBV4-2 and TRBJ2-7, with TRBD1 matching over 9 bases. The CDR3 length is 13 residues. V shed 0 bases and J 11 bases; nucleotides not matched to a gene: 5. The V gene's germline CDR1 is LGHNA and CDR2 YNFKEQ. The CDR3 protein is CASSQDLGQGEYF. As DNA, the CDR3 is TGTGCCAGCAGCCAAGACCTGGGACAGGGAGAGTACTTC.

The rearrangement links TRBV7-2 to TRBJ2-7; possibly TRBD1 for D (5 bases). The CDR3 runs to 15 residues. V was clipped by 1 base and J by 1 base, with 11 bases between them. Germline CDR1 reads SGHTA; CDR2 reads FQGNSA. The chain's CDR3 is CASSLVPQASYEQYF. CDR3 DNA sequence: TGTGCCAGCAGCTTAGTTCCACAGGCATCCTACGAGCAGTACTTC.

The chain recombines TRBV5-4 with TRBJ1-4, with a tentative D call TRBD1 (6 bases). Trimming stripped 0 bases from V and 5 bases from J, with 8 bases between. Germline V lookup: CDR1 SGHNT, CDR2 YYREEE (reference sequence). The CDR3 totals 14 residues. The CDR3 coding sequence is TGTGCCAGCAGCTTGGGACAGGACAATGAAAAACTGTTTTTT. The encoded protein is CASSLGQDNEKLFF.

This clone was observed a few times. DNA of the CDR3: TGTGCCAGCAGTGAATCCGGGACTTCCGTCGGAGAGCAGTACTTC. Protein product: CASSESGTSVGEQYF. V is TRBV6-1 and J is TRBJ2-7; perhaps TRBD2 as D (6 bases). Germline V CDR1 and CDR2: MNHNS, SASEGT. Trimming pared 2 bases from V and 7 bases from J, leaving 18 bases between. The CDR3 runs to 15 residues.

V is TRBV2 and J is TRBJ2-7, with D unresolved. V gave up 4 bases and J gave up 5 bases, with 12 bases separating them. This CDR3 has 13 residues. Germline loops: CDR1 SNHLY, CDR2 FYNNEI. This chain's CDR3 is CASSVYLGHEQYF. CDR3 coding DNA: TGTGCCAGCAGTGTATACTTGGGCCACGAGCAGTACTTC. Drawing the rest from reference TRBV2 and TRBJ2-7, the complete variable domain is EPEVTQTPSHQVTQMGQEVILRCVPISNHLYFYWYRQILGQKVEFLVSFYNNEISEKSEIFDDQFSVERPDGSNFTLKIRSTKLEDSAMYFCASSVYLGHEQYFGPGTRLTVT.

V and J are TRBV5-6 and TRBJ1-4; D gene unclear. This CDR3 contains 15 residues. V was clipped by 2 bases and J by 4 bases, with 12 bases between them. Looked up from germline, CDR1 is SGHDT and CDR2 is YYEEEE. The CDR3 sequence: CASSFSRDFNEKLFF. Written as DNA, the CDR3 is TGTGCCAGCAGCTTTAGTCGGGATTTTAATGAAAAACTGTTTTTT.

To note about this clone: A read error is the likely source, as a far larger clone sits one nucleotide away. In the same sample, other DNA sequences code for this CDR3. The gene calls are TRBV7-2 and TRBJ2-7; 10 nucleotides align to TRBD1. This CDR3 has 15 amino acids. J lost 7 bases, V lost 2 bases, and 8 bases had no gene match. CDR1 is SGHTA and CDR2 is FQGNSA in the germline V gene. CDR3 residues: CASSLTGTGVLEQYF. CDR3 nucleotide sequence: TGTGCCAGCAGCTTAACCGGGACAGGGGTATTAGAGCAGTACTTC.

The chain has TRBV5-1 and TRBJ2-1; a weak D match, TRBD2 (5 bases). The CDR3 has 15 residues. Trimming shortened V by 3 bases and J by 0 bases, and 10 bases separated the two germline ends. Germline V gene lookup returns CDR1 SGHRS and CDR2 YFSETQ. The CDR3: CASSSGGSSYNEQFF. Written as DNA, the CDR3 is TGCGCCAGCAGCTCCGGAGGCAGCTCCTACAATGAGCAGTTCTTC.

This clone was found a few times. This sequence joins TRBV11-2 and TRBJ2-7, with 13 bases aligning to TRBD2. Germline CDR1 is SGHAT and CDR2 is FQNNGV. V was clipped by 8 bases and J by 4 bases; unmatched bases: 2. The CDR3 is made up of 13 amino acids. CDR3 nucleotides: TGTGCCAGCGGACTAGCGGGAGTTTACGAGCAGTACTTC. Translating gives CASGLAGVYEQYF. The full variable domain, completed using reference TRBV11-2 and TRBJ2-7, is EAGVAQSPRYKIIEKRQSVAFWCNPISGHATLYWYQQILGQGPKLLIQFQNNGVVDDSQLPKDRFSAERLKGVDSTLKIQPAKLEDSAVYLCASGLAGVYEQYFGPGTRLTVT.

The gene calls are TRBV19 and TRBJ1-5; D not resolved. Deletions cut 7 bases from V and 0 bases from J, with 13 bases between. The germline gives CDR1 LNHDA, CDR2 SQIVND (reference sequence). The CDR3 has 15 amino acids. Written as DNA, the CDR3 is TGTGCCAGTAAGGCGACGGGCCCTAGCAATCAGCCCCAGCATTTT. Protein sequence: CASKATGPSNQPQHF.

In regard to this clone: The sample contains more than one DNA sequence encoding this CDR3. The CDR3 DNA sequence: TGTGCCAGCAGCGGTGGACTAGCGGGAGTAACAGATACGCAGTATTTT. It yields the protein CASSGGLAGVTDTQYF. This rearrangement joins TRBV5-4 to TRBJ2-3; 13 bases agree with TRBD2. J gave up 3 bases and V 4 bases, and 5 bases lay outside the gene matches. The CDR3 has 16 residues. The germline CDR1 and CDR2 sequences are SGHNT and YYREEE (reference sequence).

Of note for this clone: With only one base between it and a far larger clone, this is likely a read error. The chain carries TRBV18 and TRBJ2-7; TRBD2 matches at 8 bases. Germline lookup yields CDR1 KGHSH and CDR2 LQKENI. This CDR3 has 16 residues. As DNA, the CDR3 is TGTGTCAGCTCACCACCGGGACTAGTTGTGGGTTCCGAGCAGTACTTC. Translated, it gives CVSSPPGLVVGSEQYF. Supplemented by reference TRBV18 and TRBJ2-7, the full variable domain reads NAGVMQNPRHLVRRRGQEARLRCSPMKGHSHVYWYRQLPEEGLKFMVYLQKENIIDESGMPKERFSAEFPKEGPSILRIQQVVRGDSAAYFCVSSPPGLVVGSEQYFGPGTRLTVT.

The rearrangement joins TRBV5-1 to TRBJ1-1; D unresolved. Trimming removed 3 bases from V and 6 bases from J, with 15 bases in between. This CDR3 comprises 14 residues. Germline V lookup: CDR1 SGHRS, CDR2 YFSETQ. The CDR3 reads CASSSASRWAEAFF. As DNA, the CDR3 is TGCGCCAGCAGCTCCGCCTCCCGGTGGGCTGAAGCTTTCTTT.

The chain joins TRBV6-5 to TRBJ1-1; D is perhaps TRBD1 (5 bases). The CDR3 contains 12 residues. The germline CDR1 and CDR2 sequences are MNHEY and SVGAGI. V lost 6 bases and J lost 5, with 10 bases in between. The CDR3 bases are TGTGCCAGCAGAGAGGGGAGGACTGAAGCTTTCTTT. It yields the protein CASREGRTEAFF.

In its sample, this clone was seen once. CDR3 residues: CASRTGKGNTEAFF. In nucleotides, the CDR3 is TGTGCCAGCAGAACAGGGAAGGGAAATACTGAAGCTTTCTTT. The chain links TRBV9 to TRBJ1-1; a weak D match, TRBD1 (6 bases). The V end lost 5 bases, the J end lost 5 bases, and 16 bases lay between the germline ends. The CDR3 length is 14 residues. In germline, CDR1 is SGDLS, CDR2 YYNGEE.

This clone was observed a handful of times. This rearrangement joins TRBV5-1 to TRBJ1-1, with D unclear. This CDR3 is built from 14 residues. Trimming took off 4 bases at V and 2 bases at J, with 12 bases between the two ends. CDR1 SGHRS and CDR2 YFSETQ come from the germline V gene. Here the CDR3 reads CASSRFQDNTEAFF. CDR3 in DNA: TGCGCCAGCAGCCGCTTCCAGGATAACACTGAAGCTTTCTTT. Combining the CDR3 with reference TRBV5-1 and TRBJ1-1 gives the whole variable domain KAGVTQTPRYLIKTRGQQVTLSCSPISGHRSVSWYQQTPGQGLQFLFEYFSETQRNKGNFPGRFSGRQFSNSRSEMNVSTLELGDSALYLCASSRFQDNTEAFFGQGTRLTVV.

V usage is TRBV6-1 and J usage is TRBJ2-3; 7 nucleotides match TRBD2. The junction had 8 bases not matched to a gene; V was cut back by 1 base and J by 4 bases. Germline V gene data show CDR1 as MNHNS and CDR2 as SASEGT. CDR3 length equals 16 residues. The CDR3: CASSEERGTIADTQYF. CDR3 DNA sequence: TGTGCCAGCAGTGAAGAACGTGGGACTATCGCAGATACGCAGTATTTT.

This chain uses TRBV25-1 with TRBJ2-3; 7 bases line up with TRBD1. Germline CDR1 and CDR2: MGHDK and SYGVNS. The length of the CDR3 is 13 residues. V lost 6 bases and J lost 3; bases outside the gene matches: 3. This CDR3 reads CASSPTGTDTQYF. CDR3 DNA sequence: TGTGCCAGCAGCCCGACAGGGACAGATACGCAGTATTTT.

This chain connects TRBV5-6 to TRBJ2-7; the match to TRBD1 covers 11 bases. This CDR3 spans 15 amino acids. Germline V gene lookup returns CDR1 SGHDT and CDR2 YYEEEE. V gave up 4 bases and J gave up 6 bases; unmatched junction bases: 9. CDR3 sequence: CASSSSGTGGFEQYF. As DNA, the CDR3 is TGTGCCAGCAGCAGTTCCGGGACAGGGGGTTTCGAGCAGTACTTC.

This clone occurred a few times. In DNA, the CDR3 is TGTGCCAGCAGCTCGCCCGGGAAAGGGAACACTGAAGCTTTCTTT. Translation: CASSSPGKGNTEAFF. The V and J genes are TRBV5-4 and TRBJ1-1; D is undetermined. The CDR3 is 15 amino acids. V was trimmed by 3 bases and J by 1 base, leaving 13 bases between them. Germline CDR1 SGHNT, CDR2 YYREEE (reference sequence).

As for this clone: The same CDR3 arises from other DNA sequences in this sample as well. The V call is TRBV18, the J call TRBJ2-5; D unresolved. The germline V gene encodes CDR1 KGHSH and CDR2 LQKENI. The CDR3 length is 13 residues. The V gene lost 3 bases and the J gene lost 1 base, with 6 bases spanning the gap. In DNA form, the CDR3 reads TGTGCCAGCTCACCCGGTCTCCAAGAGACCCAGTACTTC. The encoded protein is CASSPGLQETQYF.

This rearrangement joins TRBV28 to TRBJ2-7; unclear D gene. The CDR3 spans 14 residues. The V gene lost 2 bases and the J gene lost 6 bases, with 14 bases spanning the gap. From germline, CDR1 is MDHEN and CDR2 SYDVKM. The CDR3 reads CASSLTSALREQYF. The CDR3 DNA is TGTGCCAGCAGTTTAACGTCAGCTCTACGCGAGCAGTACTTC.

This rearrangement joins TRBV28 to TRBJ2-1; a possible D gene is TRBD2 (5 bases). Trimming took 7 bases from V and 3 from J, leaving 19 bases between them. This CDR3 has 16 residues. Per germline, CDR1 MDHEN and CDR2 SYDVKM. CDR3 in amino acids: CASNLREPAFYNEQFF. CDR3 DNA sequence: TGTGCCAGCAACCTACGGGAACCCGCCTTCTACAATGAGCAGTTCTTC.

The V gene is TRBV7-9, the J gene TRBJ2-5, with 7 nucleotides matching TRBD2. The CDR3 loop spans 16 amino acids. V shed 1 base, J shed 4 bases, and the junction held 9 bases outside the gene matches. CDR1 is SEHNR and CDR2 is FQNEAQ in the germline V gene (reference sequence). The CDR3 loop is CASSLGFPGGGETQYF. The CDR3 nucleotides read TGTGCCAGCAGCTTAGGGTTTCCGGGAGGTGGAGAGACCCAGTACTTC.

The chain carries TRBV9 and TRBJ2-6, with 9 bases identical to TRBD2. The ends lost 2 bases at V and 3 bases at J; junction bases unmatched: 3. The germline V gene encodes CDR1 SGDLS and CDR2 YYNGEE. There are 16 residues in the CDR3. The DNA of the CDR3 is TGTGCCAGCAGCGTCGGGACTAGCCGTGGGGCCAACGTCCTGACTTTC. It translates to CASSVGTSRGANVLTF.